Listed below are T cell receptor beta chains from one sample, sequenced in a study of blood T cell repertoires in COVID-19. TCRdb keeps only in-frame clones here, not all; method: immunoSEQ multiplex PCR. The sample lists around 150,000 clones, approximately 84% seen once, with less than 10% in the top ten. The sequencing sample was made of peripheral blood. The receptor set was obtained from a woman aged 55 to 70 with COVID-19, enrolled during active disease. Both conserved end residues are part of each CDR3. The order of the fields is CDR3 length, V gene, J gene, clone size, D gene, CDR3 DNA, CDR3 protein. D genes are given only for firm matches. Expanded clones are given a class, and other clones once, few, many or no size at all.

>14|TRBV19|TRBJ1-5|-|-
TGTGCCAGTAGTATAGTAGCGAGATATCAGCCCCAGCATTTT
CASSIVARYQPQHF
>14|TRBV18|TRBJ2-7|-|TRBD1
TGTGCCAGTTCACCAGGGACAGGGAGGTACGAGCAGTACTTC
CASSPGTGRYEQYF
>13|TRBV6-5|TRBJ2-2|-|TRBD2
TGTGCCAGCAGGGAGGGACTAGCCGGGGAGCTGTTTTTT
CASREGLAGELFF
>13|TRBV3-1/TRBV3-2|TRBJ2-7|few|-
TGTGCCAGCAGGAGAGGGGGCTCCTACGAGCAGTACTTC
CASRRGGSYEQYF
>13|TRBV5-1|TRBJ2-1|-|TRBD1
TGCGCCAGCAGCAGGGGGACAGACAATGAGCAGTTCTTC
CASSRGTDNEQFF
>13|TRBV2|TRBJ2-1|-|TRBD1
TGTGCCAGCAAGACAGGGCTCTACAATGAGCAGTTCTTC
CASKTGLYNEQFF
>15|TRBV6-5|TRBJ1-2|-|-
TGTGCCAGCAGTTACTTCGGGGTGGGTAACTATGGCTACACCTTC
CASSYFGVGNYGYTF
>14|TRBV6-1|TRBJ1-5|-|-
TGTGCCAGCAGTGAAGGGAGGGGAAACCAGCCCCAGCATTTT
CASSEGRGNQPQHF
>15|TRBV6-1|TRBJ2-1|-|-
TGTGCCAGCAGTGAAATATTCCTCGGAGGGGATGAGCAGTTCTTC
CASSEIFLGGDEQFF
>15|TRBV13|TRBJ2-1|-|TRBD2
TGTGCCAGCAGCTTCGGCGGGAGCTCCTACAATGAGCAGTTCTTC
CASSFGGSSYNEQFF
>15|TRBV2|TRBJ2-4|-|TRBD1
TGTGCCAGCAGTGTTGACAGGGCGGCCAAAAACATTCAGTACTTC
CASSVDRAAKNIQYF
>16|TRBV27|TRBJ1-4|-|-
TGTGCCAGCAGCCCTACCCCCCAGGGCCCTAATGAAAAACTGTTTTTT
CASSPTPQGPNEKLFF
>16|TRBV6-5|TRBJ1-5|-|-
TGTGCCAGCAGTTCAGAGGCCCTTCCCCGCAATCAGCCCCAGCATTTT
CASSSEALPRNQPQHF
>11|TRBV11-2|TRBJ2-3|-|-
TGTGCCAGCAGCTCCGGAGATACGCAGTATTTT
CASSSGDTQYF
>17|TRBV7-2|TRBJ2-5|-|-
TGTGCCAGCAGCTTAGAGGGCAGGGTGGGCCTCAAAGAGACCCAGTACTTC
CASSLEGRVGLKETQYF
>12|TRBV12-3/TRBV12-4|TRBJ1-1|-|-
TGTGCCAGCAGTATGGACAGTCGGCAAGCTTTCTTT
CASSMDSRQAFF
>12|TRBV6-6|TRBJ1-2|-|-
TGTGCCAGCAGTCTACAGGGTGATGGCTACACCTTT
CASSLQGDGYTF
>13|TRBV7-3|TRBJ1-2|-|-
TGTGCCAGCAGCTTACTGGGGGGCTATGGCTACACCTTC
CASSLLGGYGYTF
>14|TRBV5-5|TRBJ2-2|once|TRBD2
TGTGCCAGCAGCGGGAGCGGGAGCACCGGGGAGCTGTTTTTT
CASSGSGSTGELFF
>16|TRBV2|TRBJ2-5|-|TRBD1
TGTGCCAGCAGTGACCTGGGGACAGGATGGAAAGAGACCCAGTACTTC
CASSDLGTGWKETQYF
>13|TRBV5-4|TRBJ2-5|-|-
TGTGCCAGCAGTTCCGGGACACCAGAGACCCAGTACTTC
CASSSGTPETQYF
>13|TRBV5-1|TRBJ2-3|-|-
TGCGCCAGCAGACCAACTAACACAGATACGCAGTATTTT
CASRPTNTDTQYF
>14|TRBV5-8|TRBJ1-5|-|TRBD1
TGTGCCAGCAGTTGGACAGGGAACAATCAGCCCCAGCATTTT
CASSWTGNNQPQHF
>15|TRBV7-3|TRBJ1-3|-|-
TGTGCCAGCAGCCAGCAGGGTTCTCCTGGAAACACCATATATTTT
CASSQQGSPGNTIYF
>14|TRBV27|TRBJ1-1|-|-
TGTGCCAGCAGTTTATGGGGGGGGAACACTGAAGCTTTCTTT
CASSLWGGNTEAFF